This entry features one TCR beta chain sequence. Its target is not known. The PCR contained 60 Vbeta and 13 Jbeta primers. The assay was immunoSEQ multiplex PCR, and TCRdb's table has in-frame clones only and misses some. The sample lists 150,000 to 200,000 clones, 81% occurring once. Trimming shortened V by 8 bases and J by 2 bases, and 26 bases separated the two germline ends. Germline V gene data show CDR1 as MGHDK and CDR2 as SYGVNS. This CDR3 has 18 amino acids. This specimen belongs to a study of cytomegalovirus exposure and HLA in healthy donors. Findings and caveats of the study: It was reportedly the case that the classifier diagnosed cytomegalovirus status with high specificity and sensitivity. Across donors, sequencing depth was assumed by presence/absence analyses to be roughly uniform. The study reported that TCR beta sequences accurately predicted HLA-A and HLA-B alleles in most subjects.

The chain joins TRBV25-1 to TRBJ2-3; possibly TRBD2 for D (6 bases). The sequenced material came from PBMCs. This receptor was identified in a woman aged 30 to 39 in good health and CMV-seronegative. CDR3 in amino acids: CASEGGNLAYEDTDTQYF. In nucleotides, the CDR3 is TGTGCCAGCGAAGGCGGGAACTTGGCGTATGAGGACACAGATACGCAGTATTTT.